Below are 28 T cell receptor beta chains sequenced from a single sample in a study of control samples from healthy donors and cancer patients. Measured with immunoSEQ multiplex PCR; TCRdb has only the in-frame clones, and not every one. The data show 160,000 or so clones, roughly 90% seen once. The specimen sequenced was blood. All receptors derive from a woman in her twenties or thirties in good health.

The V gene is TRBV7-6, the J gene TRBJ2-7, with 7 bases identical to TRBD2. This CDR3 is 15 amino acids long. Trimming at V came to 2 bases and at J to 0 bases, leaving 4 bases not matched to a gene. CDR1 is SGHVS and CDR2 is FNYEAQ in the germline V gene. The chain's CDR3 is CASSLLAEHSYEQYF. The CDR3 coding sequence is TGTGCCAGCAGCTTACTAGCGGAACACTCCTACGAGCAGTACTTC.

The rearrangement uses TRBV10-3 and TRBJ2-2; D might be TRBD1 or TRBD2, each matching 5 bases. Trimming stripped 4 bases from V and 1 base from J, with 10 bases between. The CDR3 is made up of 15 amino acids. CDR1 ENHRY and CDR2 SYGVKD come from the germline V gene. The CDR3 DNA reads as TGTGCCATCAGTGCCGCAGGGAGGAACACCGGGGAGCTGTTTTTT. Encoded protein: CAISAAGRNTGELFF.

V and J are TRBV19 and TRBJ2-1; the match to TRBD2 covers 16 bases. The CDR3 sequence is 15 residues long. Germline lookup yields CDR1 LNHDA and CDR2 SQIVND (reference sequence). V trimming: 5 bases; J trimming: 9 bases; junction bases outside the gene matches: 4. CDR3 protein: CASSVGTSGRGEQFF. The CDR3 nucleotides are TGTGCCAGTAGTGTCGGGACTAGCGGGAGGGGTGAGCAGTTCTTC.

This clone was observed a single time. The V gene is TRBV4-1, the J gene TRBJ2-1; D remains ambiguous. In germline, CDR1 is MGHRA, CDR2 YSYEKL. CDR3 length: 16 residues. Trimming cost V 0 bases and J 1 base, with 10 bases left between them. The CDR3 DNA reads as TGCGCCAGCAGCCAAGATCGGTATAGTTCCTACAATGAGCAGTTCTTC. Amino acids: CASSQDRYSSYNEQFF.

This chain connects TRBV18 to TRBJ2-7, with D tentatively TRBD2 (6 bases). The V end was cut by 5 bases, the J end by 6 bases, with 14 bases between. This CDR3 has 13 amino acids. Germline V gives CDR1 KGHSH, CDR2 LQKENI. The CDR3 loop is CASSTGDFSEQYF. CDR3 nucleotides: TGTGCCAGCTCAACGGGGGACTTTAGCGAGCAGTACTTC.

In DNA form, the CDR3 reads TGTGCCAGCAGACTTGGACAGGGGGCCTACGAGCAGTACTTC. Translation: CASRLGQGAYEQYF. This chain uses TRBV6-5 with TRBJ2-7; TRBD1 aligns across 10 bases. Looked up from germline, CDR1 is MNHEY and CDR2 is SVGAGI. The V segment lost 6 bases and the J segment 2 bases; nucleotides outside the gene matches: 4. The CDR3 is 14 amino acids.

The chain has TRBV3-1 (or the pseudogene TRBV3-2) and TRBJ2-5; perhaps TRBD1 as D (6 bases). The germline V and J ends were trimmed by 5 bases and 1 base, with 14 bases remaining between them. CDR3 length equals 15 residues. Germline lookup yields CDR1 LGHDT and CDR2 YNNKEL (reference sequence). CDR3 sequence reads: CASSTDRKFQETQYF. The DNA of the CDR3 is TGTGCCAGCAGCACAGACAGGAAATTCCAAGAGACCCAGTACTTC.

CDR3 DNA sequence: TGCGCCAGCAGCCAACAGTCGCAAACTAGCGGGTTATACGAGCAGTACTTC. Translating gives CASSQQSQTSGLYEQYF. The chain joins TRBV4-1 to TRBJ2-7, with 9 bases fitting TRBD2. The CDR3 is 17 residues long. Germline V gene sequence: CDR1 MGHRA, CDR2 YSYEKL. The V and J ends lost 2 bases and 4 bases, in that order; junction bases with no gene match: 12.

The rearrangement links TRBV12-3 or TRBV12-4 to TRBJ2-7; no clear D gene. The CDR3 loop spans 12 amino acids. Deletions cut 2 bases from V and 3 bases from J, with 5 bases between. CDR3 protein: CASSLKVYEQYF. In DNA, the CDR3 is TGTGCCAGCAGTTTAAAGGTCTACGAGCAGTACTTC.

Here the CDR3 reads CASSLARGGVEQYF. The CDR3 DNA is TGTGCCAGCAGCTTGGCCCGTGGGGGGGTCGAGCAGTACTTC. This chain joins TRBV5-6 and TRBJ2-7, with 7 bases that match TRBD2. Germline values: CDR1 SGHDT, CDR2 YYEEEE. This CDR3 is built from 14 residues. V shed 0 bases, J shed 6 bases, and the junction held 6 bases outside the gene matches.

This clone was seen just once. The chain employs TRBV7-6 and TRBJ2-2; 11 bases align to TRBD2. This CDR3 has 16 amino acids. J gave up 4 bases and V 5 bases, and 6 bases lay outside the gene matches. Germline V gives CDR1 SGHVS, CDR2 FNYEAQ. This CDR3 is CASSPLAGGSTGELFF. The CDR3 bases are TGTGCCAGCAGCCCTCTAGCGGGAGGTTCCACCGGGGAGCTGTTTTTT. The variable domain in full, completed from reference TRBV7-6 and TRBJ2-2, reads GAGVSQSPRYKVTKRGQDVALRCDPISGHVSLYWYRQALGQGPEFLTYFNYEAQQDKSGLPNDRFSAERPEGSISTLTIQRTEQRDSAMYRCASSPLAGGSTGELFFGEGSRLTVL.

The V gene is TRBV5-1, the J gene TRBJ1-5; 8 nucleotides match TRBD1. Germline V gives CDR1 SGHRS, CDR2 YFSETQ. V gave up 5 bases and J gave up 6 bases; unmatched junction bases: 13. The CDR3 totals 16 residues. CDR3 sequence reads: CASRGADRAPSQPQHF. CDR3 DNA sequence: TGCGCCAGCAGGGGAGCGGACAGGGCGCCGAGTCAGCCCCAGCATTTT.

Here the CDR3 reads CSVATPAGVTGELFF. As DNA, the CDR3 is TGCAGCGTAGCAACACCGGCGGGAGTCACCGGGGAGCTGTTTTTT. The V and J genes are TRBV29-1 and TRBJ2-2; TRBD2 matches at 7 bases. V was clipped by 6 bases and J by 4 bases; unmatched bases: 11. CDR3 length: 15 residues. Germline lookup yields CDR1 SQVTM and CDR2 ANQGSEA.

The V call is TRBV5-1, the J call TRBJ1-6; TRBD1 might be the D (6 bases). Germline-derived CDR1 and CDR2 are SGHRS and YFSETQ. The CDR3 runs to 17 residues. V dropped 4 bases and J dropped 0 bases, with 14 bases sitting between them. CDR3 amino acids: CASSMDSLFSYNSPLHF. The DNA of the CDR3 is TGCGCCAGCAGCATGGACAGCCTCTTCTCCTATAATTCACCCCTCCACTTT.

This sequence joins TRBV6-2 or TRBV6-3 and TRBJ2-7; D ambiguous. The CDR3 totals 12 residues. The germline gives CDR1 MNHEY, CDR2 SVGEGT. Trimming pared 6 bases from V and 5 bases from J, leaving 11 bases between. This CDR3 is CASSNPLDEQYF. CDR3 nucleotide sequence: TGTGCCAGCAGCAACCCTCTGGACGAGCAGTACTTC.

The DNA of the CDR3 is TGTGCCAGCAGCCAGTTCGGGGATTACAATGAGCAGTTCTTC. Residues: CASSQFGDYNEQFF. The chain has TRBV6-4 and TRBJ2-1; D may be TRBD2 (5 bases). Germline V lookup: CDR1 MRHNA, CDR2 SNTAGT. V lost 6 bases and J lost 4, with 13 bases in between. The length of the CDR3 is 14 residues.

This chain joins TRBV7-9 and TRBJ1-2; 9 bases match TRBD1. CDR1 is SEHNR, CDR2 FQNEAQ, per germline (reference sequence). J lost 4 bases, V lost 0 bases, and 6 bases had no gene match. The CDR3 loop spans 16 amino acids. CDR3 sequence (DNA): TGTGCCAGCAGCTTAGCTTCGGGACAGGGAGGCTATGGCTACACCTTC. Translating gives CASSLASGQGGYGYTF. Based on the CDR3 plus reference TRBV7-9 and TRBJ1-2, the full variable domain is DTGVSQNPRHKITKRGQNVTFRCDPISEHNRLYWYRQTLGQGPEFLTYFQNEAQLEKSRLLSDRFSAERPKGSFSTLEIQRTEQGDSAMYLCASSLASGQGGYGYTFGSGTRLTVV.

The V call is TRBV7-7, the J call TRBJ2-1; no firm D call. Germline CDR1 and CDR2: SSHAT and FNYEAQ (reference sequence). The CDR3 has 13 residues. V was pared by 3 bases and J by 5 bases, with 8 bases between. The CDR3 sequence: CASSLDGNNEQFF. CDR3 bases: TGTGCCAGCAGCTTGGACGGAAACAATGAGCAGTTCTTC.

A few counts support this clone. The chain combines TRBV5-1 with TRBJ1-1; D is perhaps TRBD1 (5 bases). The CDR3 has 19 amino acids. V lost 0 bases, J lost 0 bases, and 21 bases lay in between. Germline CDR1 SGHRS, CDR2 YFSETQ. CDR3 in amino acids: CASSLVRGYPPNLNTEAFF. DNA of the CDR3: TGCGCCAGCAGCTTGGTTCGGGGGTACCCTCCCAATTTGAACACTGAAGCTTTCTTT.

A remark on this clone: Other DNA sequences from this sample encode an identical CDR3 as well. V gene TRBV19 combines with J gene TRBJ2-7, with D uncertain. Trimming took 1 base from V and 6 from J, leaving 7 bases between them. The CDR3 sequence is 12 residues long. CDR1 and CDR2 (germline): LNHDA, SQIVND (reference sequence). CDR3 residues: CASSIGGSEQYF. CDR3 nucleotides: TGTGCCAGTAGTATAGGTGGGTCCGAGCAGTACTTC.

The CDR3 nucleotides read TGTGCCAGCAGCCGGATGGCGAATTCCTACGAGCAGTACTTC. Its translation is CASSRMANSYEQYF. This chain links TRBV3-1 (or the pseudogene TRBV3-2) with TRBJ2-7; D gene unclear. The CDR3 length is 14 residues. CDR1 and CDR2 from the germline V gene are LGHDT and YNNKEL (reference sequence). V was shortened by 4 bases and J by 1 base, with 11 bases between the two germline ends.

Here the CDR3 reads CASRPRRYTEAFF. CDR3 bases: TGTGCCAGCAGGCCCAGAAGATACACTGAAGCTTTCTTT. This chain links TRBV28 with TRBJ1-1; D not certain. CDR3 length equals 13 residues. Germline V gene data show CDR1 as MDHEN and CDR2 as SYDVKM. Between the trimmed V and J ends, which lost 6 bases and 3 bases, there was a span of 11 bases.

The gene calls are TRBV19 and TRBJ2-1; weak D call: TRBD2 (6 bases). Germline V gives CDR1 LNHDA, CDR2 SQIVND (reference sequence). CDR3 size: 14 residues. The V gene lost 0 bases and the J gene lost 10 bases, with 13 bases spanning the gap. CDR3 protein: CASSIEGLAKEQFF. CDR3 nucleotide sequence: TGTGCCAGTAGTATAGAGGGGCTAGCGAAAGAGCAGTTCTTC.

The V gene is TRBV2, the J gene TRBJ1-2; 8 bases fit TRBD1. The CDR3 sequence is 14 residues long. After removal of 3 bases from V and 14 bases from J, the junction contained 14 bases not matched to a gene. Germline-derived CDR1 and CDR2 are SNHLY and FYNNEI. CDR3 in DNA: TGTGCCAGCAGTGACCCGGGACAGGACACAGAGGGTACCTTC. This translates into CASSDPGQDTEGTF.

This chain links TRBV5-1 with TRBJ2-5, with TRBD1 as a possible D gene (6 bases). This CDR3 spans 14 amino acids. Trimming removed 5 bases from V and 2 bases from J, with 13 bases in between. Germline V lookup: CDR1 SGHRS, CDR2 YFSETQ. CDR3 amino acids: CASRPDRLQETQYF. The CDR3 region has the DNA TGCGCCAGCAGACCGGACAGATTGCAAGAGACCCAGTACTTC.

CDR3 sequence: CASSQDHGQFVTQYF. CDR3 nucleotide sequence: TGTGCCAGCAGCCAAGATCACGGCCAGTTCGTGACCCAGTACTTC. V and J are TRBV4-2 and TRBJ2-5; D is unresolved. The CDR3 is 15 residues long. The germline gives CDR1 LGHNA, CDR2 YNFKEQ. Trimming cost V 0 bases and J 7 bases, with 15 bases left between them.

V gene TRBV6-1 combines with J gene TRBJ1-6, with D unclear. The CDR3 extends over 11 amino acids. In germline, CDR1 is MNHNS, CDR2 SASEGT. Trimming left V 0 bases short and J 16 bases short, with 7 bases between. The CDR3 DNA reads as TGTGCCAGCAGTGAAGCGTCATGGCTCCACTTT. This codes for CASSEASWLHF.

The chain has TRBV28 and TRBJ1-1, with 7 positions matching TRBD1. Germline lookup yields CDR1 MDHEN and CDR2 SYDVKM. The CDR3 has 15 amino acids. V was pared by 5 bases and J by 1 base, with 7 bases of the junction left unmatched. The CDR3 nucleotides are TGTGCCAGCAGTCCCACCGGGACAGAGAACACTGAAGCTTTCTTT. Its protein is CASSPTGTENTEAFF.